The entry below gives a single TCR beta chain sequence along with its context. The entry originates in a study of blood T cell repertoires in COVID-19. Per the germline V gene, CDR1 is LGHNA and CDR2 is YNFKEQ. The CDR3 is 16 residues long. The V and J ends lost 4 bases and 3 bases, in that order; junction bases with no gene match: 7. Generated by immunoSEQ multiplex PCR, the TCRdb table keeps only in-frame clones and is missing some. The sample has 55,000 to 90,000 clones, 86% seen once. This rearrangement joins TRBV4-2 to TRBJ2-3; 10 bases match TRBD2. What was sequenced was peripheral blood. The clonotype comes from a man between 65 and 80 years old with active COVID-19. Written as DNA, the CDR3 is TGTGCCAGCAGCCTACACACTAGCGGGACGACAGATACGCAGTATTTT. Amino acid sequence: CASSLHTSGTTDTQYF.